The sequence of this T cell receptor (beta chain) was determined in a study of cytomegalovirus exposure and HLA in healthy donors. Study observations and caveats: A prior analysis recorded that most TCR beta V segments were productive about 87% or about 30% of the time.

PCR employed 60 Vbeta and 13 Jbeta primers. The assay was immunoSEQ multiplex PCR, and TCRdb's table has in-frame clones only and misses some. Seen here are some 96,000 clones, approximately 64% observed once, and the top ten hold roughly 3%. About this clone itself: Its antigen remains unknown.

The germline V gene has CDR1 SGHAT and CDR2 FQNNGV. V lost 0 bases and J lost 7, with 15 bases in between. The CDR3 loop spans 15 amino acids. The chain combines TRBV11-2 with TRBJ1-2; D unclear. This clonotype was sampled from a man between 60 and 75 years old in good health and CMV-seronegative. Sequenced: PBMCs. The chain's CDR3 is CASSLDRLLGSGYTF. The CDR3 nucleotides read TGTGCCAGCAGCTTAGATAGATTACTCGGTAGTGGCTACACCTTC.